This T cell receptor beta chain was found in a study of human T cells and chemical hapten exposure. General study findings and limits: There was no change with DPC sensitization in TCRs above 1 in 1000 frequency.

Germline V CDR1 and CDR2: MNHNY, SVGAGI (reference sequence). The CDR3 is 13 residues long. V dropped 8 bases and J dropped 4 bases, with 12 bases sitting between them. This clonotype came up a few times. Its matching antigen is unknown. Time point of the sample: patch test 1, 2 weeks after DPC sensitization. Stated treatment: therapeutic diphenylcyclopropenone sensitization with weekly scalp DPC. It was the library that attached unique molecular identifiers to individual cDNA molecules. TCRdb used MiXCR to reprocess the RACE reads, holding one entry per CDR3 protein. The sample includes 85,000 to 100,000 distinct CDR3 sequences, around 12% of them seen just once.

The TCR was taken from a woman between 40 and 55 years old with alopecia areata. Some clones in this sample may be carry-over from other donors' samples. The sample in question was whole blood, obtained in connection with sensitization to the hapten diphenylcyclopropenone (DPC). The chain recombines TRBV6-6 with TRBJ1-5; D remains ambiguous. The CDR3 reads CASRLVGNQPQHF. The CDR3 DNA reads TGTGCCAGCCGGCTGGTAGGGAATCAGCCCCAGCATTTT.